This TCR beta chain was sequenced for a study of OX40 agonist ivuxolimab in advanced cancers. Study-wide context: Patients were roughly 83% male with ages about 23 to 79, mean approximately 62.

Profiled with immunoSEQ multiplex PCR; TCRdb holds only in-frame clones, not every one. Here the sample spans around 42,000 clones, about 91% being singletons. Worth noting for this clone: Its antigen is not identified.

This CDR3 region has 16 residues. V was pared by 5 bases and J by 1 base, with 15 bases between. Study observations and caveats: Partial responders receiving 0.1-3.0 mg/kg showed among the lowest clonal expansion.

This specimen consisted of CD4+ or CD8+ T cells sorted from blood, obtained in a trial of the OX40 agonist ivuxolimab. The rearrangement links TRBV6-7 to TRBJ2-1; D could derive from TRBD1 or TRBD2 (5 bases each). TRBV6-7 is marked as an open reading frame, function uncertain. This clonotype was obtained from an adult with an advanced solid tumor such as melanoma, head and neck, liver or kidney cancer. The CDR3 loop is CASSTFPGPSYNEQFF. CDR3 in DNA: TGTGCCAGCAGTACCTTCCCGGGACCATCCTACAATGAGCAGTTCTTC.